This is a list of T cell receptor beta chains from one sample in a study of beta chain features in type 1 diabetes. Here immunoSEQ multiplex PCR was the method, and the copy in TCRdb shows in-frame clones only, minus some. Among 310,000 or so clones, approximately 11% were seen once, and the ten largest hold roughly 0.016%. What was sequenced was naive CD4+ T cells from blood. These receptors all stem from a woman aged 25-40 years in good health. CDR3s include the opening cysteine and the closing phenylalanine or tryptophan. D genes are given only for firm matches. Part of the rows lack a size; the others show once, few, many or a class for expanded clones.

CDR3 length,clone size,J gene,D gene,V gene,CDR3 protein,CDR3 DNA
15,few,TRBJ2-1,TRBD2,TRBV6-5,CASSPGGLAGNEQFF,TGTGCCAGCAGTCCCGGCGGACTAGCTGGCAATGAGCAGTTCTTC
17,.,TRBJ2-3,TRBD2,TRBV18,CASSPPGLAGLTDTQYF,TGTGCCAGCTCACCGCCGGGACTAGCGGGACTCACAGATACGCAGTATTTT
15,few,TRBJ2-3,.,TRBV5-1,CASSLWGGQTDTQYF,TGCGCCAGCAGCTTGTGGGGTGGACAGACAGATACGCAGTATTTT
16,.,TRBJ2-1,TRBD2,TRBV7-9,CASSARVGLGSNEQFF,TGTGCCAGCAGCGCTAGAGTCGGACTAGGCTCTAATGAGCAGTTCTTC
15,.,TRBJ2-7,TRBD2,TRBV7-9,CASSPRTSGPYEQYF,TGTGCCAGCAGCCCGCGGACTAGCGGGCCCTACGAGCAGTACTTC
17,.,TRBJ2-2,TRBD2,TRBV14,CASSHFTSGLNTGELFF,TGTGCCAGCAGCCATTTCACTAGCGGTTTGAACACCGGGGAGCTGTTTTTT
14,.,TRBJ2-7,TRBD1,TRBV18,CASSPLGTDPEQYF,TGTGCCAGCTCACCATTAGGGACAGATCCCGAGCAGTACTTC
16,.,TRBJ1-2,.,TRBV6-6,CASSYVVGRVSYGYTF,TGTGCCAGCAGTTACGTCGTAGGGAGGGTGAGCTATGGCTACACCTTC
13,few,TRBJ2-7,.,TRBV5-8,CASSLGRPYEQYF,TGTGCCAGCAGCTTAGGCAGGCCCTACGAGCAGTACTTC
13,few,TRBJ2-7,.,TRBV30,CAWSVLLDSEQYF,TGTGCCTGGAGTGTTTTATTGGACAGCGAGCAGTACTTC
15,.,TRBJ1-5,TRBD1,TRBV27,CASSPGQGAWQPQHF,TGTGCCAGCAGCCCTGGACAGGGGGCATGGCAGCCCCAGCATTTT
17,few,TRBJ2-1,TRBD2,TRBV9,CASSGGLLAGAYNEQFF,TGTGCCAGCAGCGGGGGCTTACTAGCGGGAGCCTACAATGAGCAGTTCTTC
15,.,TRBJ1-2,.,TRBV25-1,CASSEPGTSRRGYTF,TGTGCCAGCAGTGAACCGGGGACTTCCCGGCGGGGCTACACCTTC
15,few,TRBJ1-2,TRBD1,TRBV7-3,CASSRYTGGVFGYTF,TGTGCCAGCAGTAGATATACAGGGGGGGTCTTTGGCTACACCTTC
14,.,TRBJ2-3,.,TRBV7-2,CATRMVRRADTQYF,TGTGCCACCCGGATGGTGAGGAGGGCAGATACGCAGTATTTT
15,few,TRBJ2-3,.,TRBV19,CASMDTAGRTDTQYF,TGTGCCAGTATGGATACGGCGGGACGCACAGATACGCAGTATTTT
11,few,TRBJ2-3,.,TRBV4-1,CASTGETSQYF,TGCGCCAGCACCGGGGAGACGTCGCAGTATTTT
16,.,TRBJ2-1,TRBD2,TRBV25-1,CASSEYRSGIYNEQFF,TGTGCCAGCAGTGAATATAGGAGCGGGATCTACAATGAGCAGTTCTTC
14,.,TRBJ2-7,.,TRBV6-6,CASSIPTGMGEQYF,TGTGCCAGCTCGATCCCCACGGGAATGGGAGAGCAGTACTTC
13,few,TRBJ1-1,.,TRBV19,CASSRGENTEAFF,TGTGCCAGTAGTCGGGGTGAGAACACTGAAGCTTTCTTT
11,.,TRBJ2-1,.,TRBV29-1,CSVETYNEQFF,TGCAGCGTCGAGACCTACAATGAGCAGTTCTTC
16,few,TRBJ2-5,TRBD2,TRBV10-3,CAISAGVAGDQETQYF,TGTGCCATCAGTGCTGGTGTTGCGGGAGATCAAGAGACCCAGTACTTC
15,.,TRBJ2-4,TRBD1,TRBV9,CASSGRQGAKNIQYF,TGTGCCAGCAGCGGACGACAGGGGGCCAAAAACATTCAGTACTTC
20,.,TRBJ2-6,.,TRBV7-2,CASSLAPLGRERSGANVLTF,TGTGCCAGCAGCTTAGCGCCCTTGGGCAGGGAAAGGTCTGGGGCCAACGTCCTGACTTTC
13,.,TRBJ1-1,TRBD1,TRBV29-1,CSAGQGPYTEAFF,TGCAGCGCTGGACAGGGCCCGTACACTGAAGCTTTCTTT
15,.,TRBJ1-1,.,TRBV7-2,CASSRRVSRDTEAFF,TGTGCCAGCAGCCGGAGAGTTAGTCGGGACACTGAAGCTTTCTTT
17,few,TRBJ2-5,.,TRBV18,CASSPRQGRSGGETQYF,TGTGCCAGCTCACCTCGTCAGGGCCGGTCTGGTGGGGAGACCCAGTACTTC
15,few,TRBJ2-6,.,TRBV28,CASSSTGTGANVLTF,TGTGCCAGCAGTTCAACGGGAACTGGGGCCAACGTCCTGACTTTC
16,.,TRBJ2-1,TRBD2,TRBV6-5,CASSSSGSLSYNEQFF,TGTGCCAGCAGTTCTAGCGGGAGCCTCTCCTACAATGAGCAGTTCTTC
16,few,TRBJ2-3,TRBD2,TRBV5-4,CASSLGTSGITDTQYF,TGTGCCAGCAGCTTGGGGACTAGCGGGATCACAGATACGCAGTATTTT
15,.,TRBJ2-1,.,TRBV5-4,CASSLAGTPYNEQFF,TGTGCCAGCAGCTTGGCCGGGACTCCATACAATGAGCAGTTCTTC
14,few,TRBJ1-1,.,TRBV5-1,CASSLVRGITEAFF,TGCGCCAGCAGCTTGGTTAGGGGAATCACTGAAGCTTTCTTT
14,.,TRBJ2-7,.,TRBV5-4,CASSPTDRPYEQYF,TGTGCCAGCAGCCCCACGGACAGACCCTACGAGCAGTACTTC
17,.,TRBJ2-1,TRBD1,TRBV5-4,CASSVEDRRKAYNEQFF,TGTGCCAGCAGCGTAGAGGACAGGCGAAAGGCCTACAATGAGCAGTTCTTC
17,.,TRBJ2-3,.,TRBV21-1,CASSKGGLAGPGDTQYF,TGTGCCAGCAGCAAAGGCGGATTAGCGGGTCCTGGGGATACGCAGTATTTT
15,.,TRBJ2-7,TRBD2,TRBV5-4,CASSSSGRGKYEQYF,TGTGCCAGCAGCTCCAGCGGGAGGGGAAAATACGAGCAGTACTTC
15,.,TRBJ2-1,TRBD2,TRBV9,CASSPLTSGVGEQFF,TGTGCCAGCAGCCCCCTAACTAGCGGGGTCGGTGAGCAGTTCTTC
11,few,TRBJ2-1,TRBD2,TRBV28,CATRAGGEQFF,TGTGCCACCCGGGCGGGAGGTGAGCAGTTCTTC
14,.,TRBJ2-4,TRBD1,TRBV29-1,CSVRPGQEKNIQYF,TGCAGCGTTCGGCCTGGACAGGAGAAAAACATTCAGTACTTC
16,.,TRBJ1-5,.,TRBV7-8,CASSLDTQGNGQPQHF,TGTGCCAGCAGCTTAGATACTCAGGGAAACGGTCAGCCCCAGCATTTT
13,few,TRBJ2-1,TRBD1,TRBV18,CASSRGQGDEQFF,TGTGCCAGCTCCCGCGGACAGGGCGATGAGCAGTTCTTC
15,.,TRBJ2-2,TRBD2,TRBV7-9,CASSLWREYTGELFF,TGTGCCAGCAGCTTATGGCGGGAGTACACCGGGGAGCTGTTTTTT
14,few,TRBJ2-3,.,TRBV29-1,CSVDVGSTSDTQYF,TGCAGCGTTGACGTAGGGAGCACTTCAGATACGCAGTATTTT
14,few,TRBJ2-5,.,TRBV9,CASSVAAEVETQYF,TGTGCCAGCAGCGTAGCGGCGGAGGTAGAGACCCAGTACTTC
16,.,TRBJ1-5,.,TRBV4-2,CASSQEGGYSNQPQHF,TGTGCCAGCAGCCAAGAAGGAGGTTATAGCAATCAGCCCCAGCATTTT
14,few,TRBJ2-3,.,TRBV5-1,CASSYSGGTDTQYF,TGCGCCAGCAGTTACTCGGGGGGCACAGATACGCAGTATTTT
15,.,TRBJ2-1,TRBD2,TRBV18,CASSPFREGYNEQFF,TGTGCCAGCTCACCATTCCGGGAGGGCTACAATGAGCAGTTCTTC
16,.,TRBJ2-4,.,TRBV9,CASSVDRLLAKNIQYF,TGTGCCAGCAGCGTCGACAGACTGCTAGCCAAAAACATTCAGTACTTC
15,.,TRBJ2-5,.,TRBV4-3,CASSQDRYFQETQYF,TGCGCCAGCAGCCAAGATCGTTATTTCCAAGAGACCCAGTACTTC
14,.,TRBJ2-2,TRBD1,TRBV5-6,CASSGGQGSGELFF,TGTGCCAGCAGCGGTGGACAGGGTTCCGGGGAGCTGTTTTTT
15,few,TRBJ1-3,.,TRBV19,CASTVVGTSGNTIYF,TGTGCCAGTACAGTCGTGGGGACATCTGGAAACACCATATATTTT
12,.,TRBJ2-7,.,TRBV10-3,CAISTGLYEQYF,TGTGCCATCAGCACCGGTCTCTACGAGCAGTACTTC
14,few,TRBJ2-2,.,TRBV7-9,CASSLLAFTGELFF,TGTGCCAGCAGCCTCTTAGCCTTCACCGGGGAGCTGTTTTTT
14,many,TRBJ1-2,TRBD1,TRBV14,CASSRTGGNYGYTF,TGTGCCAGCAGCCGGACAGGGGGAAACTATGGCTACACCTTC
14,.,TRBJ2-7,TRBD1,TRBV7-2,CASSLSGDSYEQYF,TGTGCCAGCAGCTTATCCGGGGACAGCTACGAGCAGTACTTC
13,few,TRBJ2-1,.,TRBV7-8,CASSPRGTNEQFF,TGTGCCAGCAGCCCCAGAGGTACCAATGAGCAGTTCTTC